This TCR beta chain comes out of a study of blood T cell repertoires in COVID-19. Data came from immunoSEQ multiplex PCR; TCRdb stores just in-frame clones and leaves some out. The sample holds about 170,000 clones; about 87% are singletons and the top ten take under 30%. Germline V gene sequence: CDR1 SSHAT, CDR2 FNYEAQ (reference sequence). V lost 3 bases and J 3 bases, leaving 8 bases between the germline ends. There are 14 residues in the CDR3. This receptor was taken from a man between 60 and 70 years old with acute or convalescent COVID-19. The sample comprised peripheral blood. This rearrangement joins TRBV7-7 to TRBJ2-2; TRBD1 is a possible D gene (6 bases). The CDR3 sequence: CASSLDRDTGELFF. The CDR3 coding sequence is TGTGCCAGCAGCTTGGACAGAGACACCGGGGAGCTGTTTTTT.